These T cell receptor beta chains were read from a single sample in a study of blood T cell repertoires in COVID-19. Clones were sequenced by immunoSEQ multiplex PCR, and TCRdb holds only the in-frame ones, with some missing. The sample contains approximately 79,000 clones, 65% to 90% of which appear only once. Sequenced material: peripheral blood. These receptors all stem from a woman in her fifties or sixties with acute or convalescent COVID-19. Each CDR3 is given with its conserved first and last residue. The D gene is left open where the match is weak. Size is stated for part of the rows, as once, few or many counts, or as a class when the clone is expanded.

CDR3aa: CASSKWDPKSQTGREQYF
CDR3nt: TGTGCCAGCAGCAAGTGGGACCCAAAGAGCCAGACGGGGAGGGAGCAGTACTTC
j_gene: TRBJ2-7
d_gene: .
abundance: .
v_gene: TRBV21-1

CDR3aa: CASSLQGRGEKLFF
CDR3nt: TGTGCCAGCAGTTTACAAGGGAGGGGTGAAAAACTGTTTTTT
j_gene: TRBJ1-4
d_gene: .
abundance: .
v_gene: TRBV27

CDR3aa: CASSSRTSGSNEQFF
CDR3nt: TGTGCCAGCAGTTCCCGGACTAGCGGGAGTAATGAGCAGTTCTTC
j_gene: TRBJ2-1
d_gene: TRBD2
abundance: .
v_gene: TRBV6-5

CDR3aa: CSVEEGGDEKLFF
CDR3nt: TGCAGCGTTGAAGAGGGAGGGGATGAAAAACTGTTTTTT
j_gene: TRBJ1-4
d_gene: .
abundance: .
v_gene: TRBV29-1

CDR3aa: CTSSQVSSGSPYEQYF
CDR3nt: TGCACCAGCAGCCAAGTATCTAGCGGGAGTCCCTACGAGCAGTACTTC
j_gene: TRBJ2-7
d_gene: .
abundance: once
v_gene: TRBV1

CDR3aa: CSVGGGMNTEAFF
CDR3nt: TGCAGCGTTGGTGGGGGGATGAACACTGAAGCTTTCTTT
j_gene: TRBJ1-1
d_gene: .
abundance: .
v_gene: TRBV29-1

CDR3aa: CASSSLRTGELFF
CDR3nt: TGTGCCAGCAGCTCTCTTCGGACCGGGGAGCTGTTTTTT
j_gene: TRBJ2-2
d_gene: .
abundance: .
v_gene: TRBV11-2

CDR3aa: CASSESMGQGIGNTIYF
CDR3nt: TGTGCCAGCAGTGAATCGATGGGACAGGGAATTGGAAACACCATATATTTT
j_gene: TRBJ1-3
d_gene: TRBD1
abundance: once
v_gene: TRBV6-1

CDR3aa: CASSFGSGGKDYGYTF
CDR3nt: TGCGCCAGCAGCTTTGGTTCAGGGGGGAAAGACTATGGCTACACCTTC
j_gene: TRBJ1-2
d_gene: TRBD1
abundance: once
v_gene: TRBV5-1

CDR3aa: CASSPARGRVSSATDTQYF
CDR3nt: TGTGCCAGCAGCCCCGCCAGGGGGCGAGTCTCATCGGCCACAGATACGCAGTATTTT
j_gene: TRBJ2-3
d_gene: TRBD1
abundance: .
v_gene: TRBV7-9

CDR3aa: CASSIAHPGYEQYF
CDR3nt: TGTGCCAGTAGTATAGCCCACCCAGGCTACGAGCAGTACTTC
j_gene: TRBJ2-7
d_gene: .
abundance: .
v_gene: TRBV19

CDR3aa: CASSKTGGETEAFF
CDR3nt: TGTGCCAGCAGTAAGACAGGGGGCGAAACTGAAGCTTTCTTT
j_gene: TRBJ1-1
d_gene: TRBD1
abundance: .
v_gene: TRBV6-2/TRBV6-3

CDR3aa: CASSRGSNQPQHF
CDR3nt: TGCGCCAGCAGCCGCGGCAGCAATCAGCCCCAGCATTTT
j_gene: TRBJ1-5
d_gene: .
abundance: .
v_gene: TRBV4-1

CDR3aa: CASSVGLAGTNTGELFF
CDR3nt: TGTGCCAGCAGCGTAGGACTAGCGGGTACGAACACCGGGGAGCTGTTTTTT
j_gene: TRBJ2-2
d_gene: TRBD2
abundance: .
v_gene: TRBV9

CDR3aa: CASSERAAGGTGELFF
CDR3nt: TGTGCCAGCAGTGAACGGGCGGCGGGGGGTACCGGGGAGCTGTTTTTT
j_gene: TRBJ2-2
d_gene: TRBD2
abundance: once
v_gene: TRBV2

CDR3aa: CASSFLSRALDSSYEQYF
CDR3nt: TGCGCCAGCAGCTTTCTTTCTAGAGCACTAGATTCTTCCTACGAGCAGTACTTC
j_gene: TRBJ2-7
d_gene: .
abundance: .
v_gene: TRBV5-1

CDR3aa: CASSAQQGASYEQYF
CDR3nt: TGTGCCAGCAGCGCGCAGCAGGGGGCATCCTACGAGCAGTACTTC
j_gene: TRBJ2-7
d_gene: TRBD1
abundance: .
v_gene: TRBV5-5

CDR3aa: CASSRDGYTF
CDR3nt: TGTGCCAGCAGTCGGGATGGCTACACCTTC
j_gene: TRBJ1-2
d_gene: .
abundance: .
v_gene: TRBV12-3/TRBV12-4

CDR3aa: CASSYPAGRIRGTDTQYF
CDR3nt: TGTGCCAGCAGTTACCCCGCAGGGCGAATAAGGGGCACAGATACGCAGTATTTT
j_gene: TRBJ2-3
d_gene: .
abundance: .
v_gene: TRBV6-2/TRBV6-3

CDR3aa: CASSLRADRGLGEQFF
CDR3nt: TGTGCCAGCAGCTTACGGGCGGACAGGGGGCTCGGTGAGCAGTTCTTC
j_gene: TRBJ2-1
d_gene: TRBD1
abundance: .
v_gene: TRBV7-3